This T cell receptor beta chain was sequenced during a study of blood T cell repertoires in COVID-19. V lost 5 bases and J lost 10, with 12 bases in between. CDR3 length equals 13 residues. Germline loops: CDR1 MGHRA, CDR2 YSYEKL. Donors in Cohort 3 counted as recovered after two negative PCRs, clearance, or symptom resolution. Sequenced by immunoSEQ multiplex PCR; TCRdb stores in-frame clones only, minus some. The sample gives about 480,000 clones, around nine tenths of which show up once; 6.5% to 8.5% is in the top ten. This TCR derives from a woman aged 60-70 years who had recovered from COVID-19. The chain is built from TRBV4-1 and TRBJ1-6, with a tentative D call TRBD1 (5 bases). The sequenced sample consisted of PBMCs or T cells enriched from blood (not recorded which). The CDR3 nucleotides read TGCGCCAGCAGCTACCCAGGGCTCTCACCCCTCCACTTT. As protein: CASSYPGLSPLHF.